This record covers a single TCR beta chain. Its cognate antigen is unknown. The data were taken from a study of T cell responses to AZD1222 COVID-19 vaccine. Findings and limits, study-wide: Baseline testing showed seropositivity in only six AZD1222 recipients. A reported finding is that nearly half of spike-specific TCRs target unmutated variant regions.

Assay: immunoSEQ multiplex PCR; the TCRdb copy retains only in-frame clones and omits some. The sample contains approximately 99,000 clones, 90% to 95% of which appear only once. This sequence originates from an adult who received the AZD1222 COVID-19 vaccine. The sequenced sample was peripheral blood, obtained 28 days after the second AZD1222 dose.

CDR3 sequence (DNA): TGTGCCAGTAGTCTCGAACAGGGCAACGAGCAGTACTTC. Protein sequence: CASSLEQGNEQYF. The J gene is TRBJ2-7, the V gene TRBV19; tentative D call: TRBD1 (6 bases). CDR1 and CDR2 (germline): LNHDA, SQIVND (reference sequence). Deletions cut 5 bases from V and 5 bases from J, with 13 bases between. This CDR3 contains 13 residues.